A selection of T cell receptor beta chains follows, all from one sample in a study of CD8 T cells in ankylosing spondylitis. One entry per CDR3 protein, called by TCRdb with MiXCR from the 5' RACE reads. The sample carries some 87,000 distinct CDR3 sequences, about 27% recorded once. The sequencing sample was made of blood, either unsorted or a sorted T cell fraction (not recorded which). The source is a male donor with ankylosing spondylitis or in good health (not recorded which). CDR3s include the opening cysteine and the closing phenylalanine or tryptophan.

>TRBJ1-4|17|TRBV4-1
CASSLSRSPDNNEKLFF
>TRBJ2-3|15|TRBV4-2
CASSRSRVSSDTQYF
>TRBJ2-7|13|TRBV10-3
CAISGDSTYEQYF
>TRBJ2-3|14|TRBV6-5
CASSYFGKTDTQYF
>TRBJ1-6|14|TRBV5-6
CASSATGADSPLHF
>TRBJ2-1|16|TRBV5-6
CASSLKRASGYNEQFF
>TRBJ2-3|17|TRBV10-2
CASSGAGGLPSTDTQYF
>TRBJ2-1|15|TRBV10-3
CAISGTSGRDNEQFF
>TRBJ1-2|21|TRBV20-1
CSALEGVFESGQEKGAGGYTF
>TRBJ2-2|14|TRBV2
CASSFGTSSGELFF
>TRBJ1-1|14|TRBV7-9
CASSPDSYYTEAFF
>TRBJ1-5|13|TRBV20-1
CSARDQRNQPQHF
>TRBJ1-1|14|TRBV29-1
CSGSSGTGNFEAFF
>TRBJ2-1|16|TRBV5-1
CASSYLSGQGYNEQFF
>TRBJ2-5|15|TRBV5-1
CASSLQQGFQETQYF
>TRBJ1-5|16|TRBV18
CASSPLTGQSNQPQHF
>TRBJ2-5|14|TRBV2
CASHRDRPKETQYF
>TRBJ2-1|16|TRBV6-2/TRBV6-3
CASTLYRLAGNNEQFF
>TRBJ1-2|16|TRBV20-1
CSARPGQAGLFHGYTF
>TRBJ2-3|14|TRBV5-1
CASSPSGDTDTQYF
>TRBJ2-5|11|TRBV20-1
CSAGVPETQYF
>TRBJ1-2|17|TRBV12-3/TRBV12-4
CASRPPGQGGSNYGYTF
>TRBJ1-5|15|TRBV19
CASRAQANSNQPQHF
>TRBJ1-1|17|TRBV9
CASSADFVDSLNTEAFF
>TRBJ2-6|17|TRBV10-3
CAISYGADFSGANVLTF
>TRBJ2-1|13|TRBV20-1
CSASGGTGNEQFF
>TRBJ2-1|18|TRBV20-1
CSARDPTSGGLIYNEQFF
>TRBJ2-1|16|TRBV28
CASSLYSGGPYNEQFF
>TRBJ1-1|14|TRBV7-9
CASSSGRTNLEAFF
>TRBJ2-1|14|TRBV29-1
CSVSGRVLVDEQFF
>TRBJ2-1|16|TRBV7-8
CASSLIFSGSYNEQFF
>TRBJ1-6|14|TRBV5-1
CASSLGDLDSPLHF
>-|14|TRBV5-1
CASSLARLVGEQYF
>TRBJ2-5|18|TRBV5-1
CASSLLPDPKLRKETQYF
>TRBJ1-3|16|TRBV6-1
CASSEEDRGGGNTIYF
>TRBJ2-2|15|TRBV27
CASSLYRANTGELFF
>TRBJ1-3|13|TRBV7-3
CASSFGNGNTIYF
>TRBJ1-2|13|TRBV7-9
CASTLKTDDGYTF
>TRBJ1-2|12|TRBV28
CASSYRNYGYTF
>TRBJ1-1|16|TRBV20-1
CSARDGGRGSDTEAFF
>TRBJ1-2|14|TRBV10-3
CAISGSNLNYGYTF
>TRBJ1-3|16|TRBV7-9
CASSLGQGDFGNTIYF
>TRBJ2-2|15|TRBV12-3/TRBV12-4
CASSRTGSMSGELFF
>TRBJ2-1|14|TRBV5-1
CASSLEATYNEQFF
>TRBJ2-3|15|TRBV5-1
CASRLGLAGADTQYF
>TRBJ1-6|15|TRBV20-1
CSARGQGTYNSPLHF
>TRBJ2-3|15|TRBV5-4
CASSPRTASTDTQYF
>TRBJ1-2|14|TRBV12-3/TRBV12-4
CASSLRDGLYGYTF
>TRBJ1-1|13|TRBV7-9
CASTWGQGTEAFF
>TRBJ2-7|12|TRBV19
CASSIDRDEQYF
>TRBJ1-4|15|TRBV5-1
CASRSRQGRGEKLFF
>TRBJ1-6|14|TRBV5-1
CASRAVRDGSPLHF
>TRBJ1-6|15|TRBV20-1
CSASSGGTGNSPLHF
>TRBJ1-2|13|TRBV5-1
CASSPTDSYGYTF
>TRBJ2-3|14|TRBV5-1
CASKLSGLKDTQYF
>TRBJ2-1|15|TRBV3-1
CASSQGAGYYNEQFF
>TRBJ2-4|15|TRBV5-1
CASSREGDAKNIQYF